Below are 23 T cell receptor beta chains sequenced from a single sample in a study of shared clonotypes between healthy human individuals. Libraries were prepared by immunoSEQ multiplex PCR; TCRdb keeps only in-frame clonotypes and omits some of them. The sample contains hundreds of thousands of clones, 73% of which appear only once. Sequences were obtained from memory CD4+ T cells sorted from blood. Subset noted: CD45RA-negative fraction. These receptor sequences come from a woman aged 25-40 years in good health.

V and J are TRBV28 and TRBJ2-1, with 8 bases matching TRBD2. V lost 6 bases, J lost 6 bases, and 10 bases stayed unmatched. Germline loops: CDR1 MDHEN, CDR2 SYDVKM. CDR3 length: 15 amino acids. CDR3 sequence reads: CASRDSGTTFNEQFF. The CDR3 region has the DNA TGTGCCAGCAGAGATAGCGGGACCACGTTCAATGAGCAGTTCTTC.

This rearrangement joins TRBV5-1 to TRBJ1-2; a weak D match, TRBD1 (5 bases). Deletions cut 4 bases from V and 8 bases from J, with 21 bases between. The CDR3 has 15 amino acids. The germline V gene has CDR1 SGHRS and CDR2 YFSETQ. CDR3 DNA: TGCGCCAGCAGCCCCCTCGATTGGGGGGGAGAGGGCTACACCTTC. It is translated as CASSPLDWGGEGYTF.

V gene TRBV27 combines with J gene TRBJ1-2; 8 nucleotides agree with TRBD1. CDR3 size: 15 residues. J lost 1 base, V lost 5 bases, and 6 bases had no gene match. Germline CDR1 and CDR2: MNHEY and SMNVEV (reference sequence). The CDR3 loop reads CASSASDRVNYGYTF. CDR3 nucleotide sequence: TGTGCCAGCAGTGCATCGGACAGGGTTAACTATGGCTACACCTTC.

The V call is TRBV19, the J call TRBJ2-1; a weak D match, TRBD2 (5 bases). CDR1 is LNHDA, CDR2 SQIVND, per germline (reference sequence). The CDR3 has 15 amino acids. The V and J ends lost 3 bases and 6 bases respectively, with 15 bases between them. CDR3 bases: TGTGCCAGTAGTATGCTTGCAACAGCGGCCAATGAGCAGTTCTTC. Translated, it gives CASSMLATAANEQFF.

This clone showed up just a few times. This chain uses TRBV2 with TRBJ1-4; D gene ambiguous. The CDR3 is made up of 13 amino acids. V lost 3 bases to trimming and J lost 11 bases, with 13 bases between them. From germline, CDR1 is SNHLY and CDR2 FYNNEI. This chain's CDR3 is CASSEVHRGKLFF. Written as DNA, the CDR3 is TGTGCCAGCAGTGAGGTCCACCGAGGGAAACTGTTTTTT.

The chain joins TRBV27 to TRBJ2-3; 10 positions agree with TRBD2. CDR3 length: 16 amino acids. CDR1 is MNHEY and CDR2 is SMNVEV in the germline V gene (reference sequence). The V and J ends lost 8 bases and 3 bases, in that order; junction bases with no gene match: 11. The chain's CDR3 is CASWLAGAPRTDTQYF. The CDR3 DNA sequence: TGTGCCAGCTGGCTAGCGGGAGCCCCGAGAACAGATACGCAGTATTTT.

V usage is TRBV10-1 and J usage is TRBJ2-4; 11 nucleotides line up with TRBD2. V lost 7 bases, J lost 0 bases, and 8 bases stayed unmatched. Germline V CDR1 and CDR2: WNHNN, SYGVQD (reference sequence). The CDR3 has 17 amino acids. The CDR3: CASNGTSGKIAKNIQYF. The CDR3 nucleotides are TGCGCCAGCAATGGGACTAGCGGAAAGATAGCCAAAAACATTCAGTACTTC.

This clone was recorded a few times. V is TRBV7-9 and J is TRBJ2-2; D is unclear. The CDR3 covers 15 residues. Germline CDR1 SEHNR, CDR2 FQNEAQ (reference sequence). V lost 3 bases to trimming and J lost 0 bases, with 8 bases between them. The CDR3 here is CASSLGFANTGELFF. Written as DNA, the CDR3 is TGTGCCAGCAGCTTGGGCTTCGCGAACACCGGGGAGCTGTTTTTT.

V usage is TRBV5-4 and J usage is TRBJ1-1, with TRBD1 matching over 7 bases. V dropped 0 bases and J dropped 1; count of bases not matched to a gene: 3. The CDR3 is 15 amino acids. In germline, CDR1 is SGHNT, CDR2 YYREEE (reference sequence). CDR3 bases: TGTGCCAGCAGCTTGGACAGGGGTCAGAACACTGAAGCTTTCTTT. It encodes CASSLDRGQNTEAFF.

The chain has TRBV19 and TRBJ2-2; possible D gene TRBD1, 6 bases. CDR3 length equals 17 residues. Germline CDR1 is LNHDA and CDR2 is SQIVND (reference sequence). V was clipped by 2 bases and J by 5 bases, with 18 bases between them. CDR3 sequence (DNA): TGTGCCAGTAGTATATCCCCCTACAGGGTGGGGACCGGGGAGCTGTTTTTT. Translation gives CASSISPYRVGTGELFF.

V gene TRBV27 combines with J gene TRBJ1-1; D remains unclear. This CDR3 spans 14 amino acids. Germline CDR1 is MNHEY and CDR2 is SMNVEV (reference sequence). Trimming stripped 6 bases from V and 1 base from J, with 12 bases between. The CDR3 spells CASSLLTENTEAFF. CDR3 nucleotides: TGTGCCAGCAGCCTCTTAACAGAGAACACTGAAGCTTTCTTT.

As DNA, the CDR3 is TGTGCCAGCAGCTTCTCGCTAGCCGGGCGGGCAGATACGCAGTATTTT. It encodes CASSFSLAGRADTQYF. The chain links TRBV7-2 to TRBJ2-3, with D maybe TRBD2 (5 bases). In germline, CDR1 is SGHTA, CDR2 FQGNSA. The CDR3 spans 16 residues. V lost 3 bases to trimming and J lost 4 bases, with 17 bases between them.

This chain joins TRBV28 and TRBJ2-1; D is uncertain. V was pared by 7 bases and J by 5 bases, with 12 bases between. The length of the CDR3 is 13 residues. CDR1 and CDR2 (germline): MDHEN, SYDVKM. Here the CDR3 reads CASNSGVHNEQFF. The DNA of the CDR3 is TGTGCCAGCAACTCAGGAGTCCACAATGAGCAGTTCTTC. Using reference TRBV28 and TRBJ2-1 for the parts outside the CDR3, the full variable domain is DVKVTQSSRYLVKRTGEKVFLECVQDMDHENMFWYRQDPGLGLRLIYFSYDVKMKEKGDIPEGYSVSREKKERFSLILESASTNQTSMYLCASNSGVHNEQFFGPGTRLTVL.

This clone came up once. Other DNA sequences within the sample encode an identical CDR3. The rearrangement uses TRBV19 and TRBJ2-7; the D is unclear. The germline V gene has CDR1 LNHDA and CDR2 SQIVND (reference sequence). Trimming took 4 bases from V and 5 from J, leaving 9 bases between them. The CDR3 contains 12 residues. The CDR3 sequence: CASSTSDHEQYF. CDR3 nucleotide sequence: TGTGCCAGTAGTACTTCTGACCACGAGCAGTACTTC.

The CDR3 DNA is TGCGCCAGCAGCTTGGAGAGGCGACAGGGGGGCCCAGAGACCCAGTACTTC. Its protein product is CASSLERRQGGPETQYF. The chain carries TRBV5-1 and TRBJ2-5; TRBD1 matches 9 bases. The CDR3 runs to 17 residues. With 0 bases clipped from V and 4 bases from J, the junction kept 10 bases outside the gene matches. Germline CDR1 and CDR2: SGHRS and YFSETQ.

The gene calls are TRBV7-2 and TRBJ2-7, with 7 bases fitting TRBD2. The CDR3 has 14 amino acids. V was pared by 5 bases and J by 2 bases, with 6 bases of the junction left unmatched. Germline V CDR1 and CDR2: SGHTA, FQGNSA. CDR3 region: CASSTSGTTYEQYF. The CDR3 nucleotides read TGTGCCAGCAGCACATCCGGGACTACCTACGAGCAGTACTTC.

The chain recombines TRBV19 with TRBJ2-7; the D is unclear. Germline-derived CDR1 and CDR2 are LNHDA and SQIVND (reference sequence). This CDR3 is built from 13 residues. Between the trimmed V and J ends, which lost 4 bases and 4 bases, there was a span of 11 bases. Written as DNA, the CDR3 is TGTGCCAGTAGTAGCTCCCGTGGTTACGAGCAGTACTTC. Amino acids: CASSSSRGYEQYF.

This clone was detected only once. The V gene is TRBV19, the J gene TRBJ1-1; D not resolved. V lost 5 bases and J lost 3, with 13 bases in between. Germline CDR1 and CDR2: LNHDA and SQIVND (reference sequence). The CDR3 spans 14 residues. CDR3 nucleotide sequence: TGTGCCAGTAGTTGGGCCCTCGGGGACACTGAAGCTTTCTTT. Its translation is CASSWALGDTEAFF.

This clone was picked up one time. This rearrangement joins TRBV28 to TRBJ2-7, with a possible D match to TRBD1 (6 bases). CDR1 MDHEN and CDR2 SYDVKM come from the germline V gene. The CDR3 has 14 residues. The V end lost 6 bases, the J end lost 3 bases, and 15 bases lay between the germline ends. CDR3 nucleotides: TGTGCCAGCAGCCACGGGACACTGGGCTACGAGCAGTACTTC. Translating it yields CASSHGTLGYEQYF.

The chain has TRBV5-1 and TRBJ2-7, with 7 positions matching TRBD1. With V trimmed by 1 base and J by 0 bases, 4 bases remained unmatched. The CDR3 extends over 15 amino acids. Germline V gene lookup returns CDR1 SGHRS and CDR2 YFSETQ. The CDR3 sequence: CASSLSGTDSYEQYF. CDR3 sequence (DNA): TGCGCCAGCAGCTTGTCCGGGACAGACTCCTACGAGCAGTACTTC. The full variable domain, in which reference TRBV5-1 and TRBJ2-7 provide the parts outside the CDR3, is KAGVTQTPRYLIKTRGQQVTLSCSPISGHRSVSWYQQTPGQGLQFLFEYFSETQRNKGNFPGRFSGRQFSNSRSEMNVSTLELGDSALYLCASSLSGTDSYEQYFGPGTRLTVT.

Only a few counts were recorded for this clone. The V call is TRBV7-6, the J call TRBJ2-6, with 9 bases lining up with TRBD2. V shed 5 bases, J shed 2 bases, and the junction held 13 bases outside the gene matches. Germline V lookup: CDR1 SGHVS, CDR2 FNYEAQ. The length of the CDR3 is 19 residues. This CDR3 reads CASSAQTSGSGTGANVLTF. The CDR3 DNA follows: TGTGCCAGCAGCGCGCAGACTAGCGGATCCGGAACTGGGGCCAACGTCCTGACTTTC.

The chain joins TRBV6-1 to TRBJ2-7; D possibly matches TRBD1 or TRBD2 (6 bases each). Germline values: CDR1 MNHNS, CDR2 SASEGT. The CDR3 has 12 amino acids. The V gene lost 2 bases and the J gene lost 11 bases, with 13 bases spanning the gap. This CDR3 reads CASSESGGLEYF. The CDR3 DNA reads as TGTGCCAGCAGTGAATCCGGGGGCCTAGAGTACTTC.

The chain links TRBV2 to TRBJ1-1; 10 bases align to TRBD1. Germline V CDR1 and CDR2: SNHLY, FYNNEI. V was pared by 5 bases and J by 4 bases, with 7 bases of the junction left unmatched. The CDR3 contains 15 residues. Here the CDR3 reads CASSKGQGITTEAFF. For the CDR3, the DNA is TGTGCCAGCAGTAAGGGACAGGGGATTACCACTGAAGCTTTCTTT.